A single sample gave rise to the 15 T cell receptor beta chains below, sequenced in a study of T cells in Graves' hyperthyroidism and ophthalmopathy. TCR beta CDR3 region amplification was performed from RNA transcripts. First-round RT-PCR of the TCR CDR3 relied on the HTBI primer set. TCRdb ran MiXCR on the multiplex PCR reads and lists one entry per CDR3 protein. The table records hundreds of thousands of distinct CDR3 sequences, approximately 14% of them present only once. Material for sequencing was blood. The receptors were sampled from a woman aged 18 to 35 with Graves' hyperthyroidism.

This clonotype was recorded at least ten times. The CDR3 spells CSVSGRARNEQFF. For the CDR3, the DNA is TGCAGCGTAAGCGGGAGGGCCCGAAATGAGCAGTTCTTC. The chain links TRBV20-1 to TRBJ2-1, with 10 bases that match TRBD2. Per the germline V gene, CDR1 is DFQATT and CDR2 is SNEGSKA (reference sequence). The length of the CDR3 is 13 residues.

This clonotype was found many times. This rearrangement joins TRBV5-1 to TRBJ2-2; D is perhaps TRBD2 (6 bases). CDR1 SGHRS and CDR2 YFSETQ come from the germline V gene. The CDR3 length is 14 residues. Trimming took off 0 bases at V and 4 bases at J, with 7 bases between the two ends. CDR3 sequence: CASSLGGLTGELFF. Here the CDR3 DNA reads TGCGCCAGCAGCTTGGGGGGACTCACCGGGGAGCTGTTTTTT.

This clonotype appeared a few times. This sequence joins TRBV4-3 and TRBJ1-2; 9 nucleotides align to TRBD1. The J segment lost 3 bases and the V segment lost 5 bases, leaving 10 bases of the junction unmatched. The CDR3 spans 16 residues. Germline V CDR1 and CDR2: LGHNA, YSLEER. Written as DNA, the CDR3 is TGCGCCAGCAGCACAATAGCAGGACAGGGGTACTATGGCTACACCTTC. Translation: CASSTIAGQGYYGYTF.

This clonotype was observed many times. The V and J genes are TRBV28 and TRBJ2-7; 9 nucleotides agree with TRBD1. With 6 bases clipped from V and 2 bases from J, the junction kept 8 bases outside the gene matches. CDR3 size: 15 residues. Looked up from germline, CDR1 is MDHEN and CDR2 is SYDVKM. CDR3 nucleotides: TGTGCCAGCAGCACAACCGGGACAGGGACCTACGAGCAGTACTTC. Translation: CASSTTGTGTYEQYF.

The chain couples TRBV2 to TRBJ2-5, with D perhaps matching TRBD2 (7 bases). Germline CDR1 is SNHLY and CDR2 is FYNNEI. The CDR3 is 12 residues long. Trimming removed 7 bases at V and 5 bases at J, with 11 bases between. The CDR3 sequence: CASNGGRETQYF. The CDR3 DNA sequence: TGTGCCAGCAACGGGGGGCGGGAGACCCAGTACTTC.

This clonotype occurred a few times. The rearrangement links TRBV10-3 to TRBJ2-4, with D maybe TRBD2 (6 bases). CDR3 length equals 17 residues. V lost 2 bases, J lost 2 bases, and 16 bases lay in between. Germline V gene sequence: CDR1 ENHRY, CDR2 SYGVKD. The CDR3 is CAISEGLGRRTKNIQYF. The CDR3 DNA is TGTGCCATCAGTGAGGGGCTAGGGAGGAGGACCAAAAACATTCAGTACTTC.

This clonotype came up a few times. The rearrangement links TRBV20-1 to TRBJ2-1; D is ambiguous. Germline CDR1 is DFQATT and CDR2 is SNEGSKA (reference sequence). This CDR3 is 11 amino acids long. The V gene lost 2 bases and the J gene lost 7 bases, with 6 bases spanning the gap. The CDR3 DNA follows: TGCAGTGCTAGAAAAGCTAATGAGCAGTTCTTC. Residues: CSARKANEQFF.

This clonotype came up a few times. The chain links TRBV29-1 to TRBJ1-4; D might be TRBD1 (5 bases). The V and J ends lost 4 bases and 8 bases respectively, with 11 bases between them. The CDR3 extends over 12 amino acids. CDR1 and CDR2 from the germline V gene are SQVTM and ANQGSEA. The CDR3 DNA reads TGCAGCGTTGGGGGGGGTTGGGAAAAACTGTTTTTT. Protein sequence: CSVGGGWEKLFF.

V and J are TRBV19 and TRBJ1-6; 8 nucleotides agree with TRBD1. CDR3 length: 15 amino acids. Germline-derived CDR1 and CDR2 are LNHDA and SQIVND (reference sequence). The V and J ends lost 5 bases and 9 bases, in that order; junction bases with no gene match: 9. CDR3 loop: CASSSSTGGISPLHF. The CDR3 coding sequence is TGTGCCAGTAGTTCTTCAACAGGGGGGATTTCACCCCTCCACTTT.

This clonotype was recorded at least ten times. The chain employs TRBV20-1 and TRBJ1-2; no reliable D call. The ends were cut back, 4 bases at V and 2 bases at J, with 14 bases in the middle. CDR1 DFQATT and CDR2 SNEGSKA come from the germline V gene (reference sequence). This CDR3 is 14 amino acids long. The CDR3 region is CSAIPSRLNYGYTF. CDR3 coding DNA: TGCAGTGCTATCCCGTCCCGCTTAAACTATGGCTACACCTTC.

This chain connects TRBV25-1 to TRBJ2-5; D uncertain. Germline V gene data show CDR1 as MGHDK and CDR2 as SYGVNS. Trimming took off 5 bases at V and 5 bases at J, with 15 bases between the two ends. The CDR3 is 14 amino acids. This chain's CDR3 is CASSSPPGFETQYF. In nucleotides, the CDR3 is TGTGCCAGCAGTTCTCCTCCCGGGTTTGAGACCCAGTACTTC.

The CDR3 coding sequence is TGCGCCACTTCGCCCGCCAGATCTAATAACTATGGCTACACCTTC. This gives the protein CATSPARSNNYGYTF. This chain joins TRBV4-1 and TRBJ1-2; D gene unclear. With 10 bases removed from V and 1 base from J, the gap between germline ends came to 19 bases. The CDR3 spans 15 residues. The germline gives CDR1 MGHRA, CDR2 YSYEKL.

This clonotype was observed a handful of times. The chain carries TRBV29-1 and TRBJ2-4, with 8 bases lining up with TRBD1. With 1 base clipped from V and 9 bases from J, the junction kept 14 bases outside the gene matches. Germline V gene data show CDR1 as SQVTM and CDR2 as ANQGSEA. There are 16 residues in the CDR3. The CDR3 bases are TGCAGCGTTGAAGGGGTTTTTAACAGGGGGGACGGCATTCAGTACTTC. This translates into CSVEGVFNRGDGIQYF.

This clonotype was found a few times. The chain has TRBV10-3 and TRBJ2-7; tentatively, D is TRBD2 (5 bases). Looked up from germline, CDR1 is ENHRY and CDR2 is SYGVKD. The CDR3 length is 13 residues. Trimming left V 2 bases short and J 2 bases short, with 7 bases between. The CDR3 bases are TGTGCCATCAGTGAGGCGGGCCCCTACGAGCAGTACTTC. Protein: CAISEAGPYEQYF.

This clonotype has a count of ten or more. V gene TRBV7-9 combines with J gene TRBJ2-7; 9 positions agree with TRBD2. This CDR3 region has 15 residues. The V gene end was trimmed by 5 bases and the J gene end by 3 bases; junction bases not matched to a gene: 8. Germline CDR1 reads SEHNR; CDR2 reads FQNEAQ (reference sequence). This CDR3 reads CASSLEAGGYYEQYF. The CDR3 bases are TGTGCCAGCAGCCTGGAGGCGGGAGGGTACTACGAGCAGTACTTC.